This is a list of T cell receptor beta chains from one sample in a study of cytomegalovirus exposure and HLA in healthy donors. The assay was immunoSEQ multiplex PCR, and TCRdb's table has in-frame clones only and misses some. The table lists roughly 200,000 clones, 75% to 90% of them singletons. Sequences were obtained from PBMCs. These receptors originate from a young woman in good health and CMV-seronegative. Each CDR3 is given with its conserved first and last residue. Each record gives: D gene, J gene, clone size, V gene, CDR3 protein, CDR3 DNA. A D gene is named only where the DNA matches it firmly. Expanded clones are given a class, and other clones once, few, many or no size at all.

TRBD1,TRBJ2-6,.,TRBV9,CASSSPGTGASGANVLTF,TGTGCCAGCAGCTCACCCGGGACAGGGGCCTCTGGGGCCAACGTCCTGACTTTC
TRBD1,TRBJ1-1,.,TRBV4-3,CASSQVGTGSGEAFF,TGCGCCAGCAGCCAAGTGGGGACAGGGTCAGGTGAAGCTTTCTTT
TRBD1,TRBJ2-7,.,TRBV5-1,CASSPPRDSLSYEQYF,TGCGCCAGCAGCCCACCTAGGGACAGTCTCTCCTACGAGCAGTACTTC
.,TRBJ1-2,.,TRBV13,CASSPRRGTGYTF,TGTGCCAGCAGCCCTCGGCGGGGGACTGGCTACACCTTC
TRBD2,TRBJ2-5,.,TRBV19,CASSIDHGTSGGEETQYF,TGTGCCAGTAGTATAGATCATGGTACTAGCGGGGGGGAAGAGACCCAGTACTTC
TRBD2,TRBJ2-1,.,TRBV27,CATREGAVENEQFF,TGTGCCACCCGGGAGGGCGCGGTTGAAAATGAGCAGTTCTTC
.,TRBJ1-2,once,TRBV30,CAWSRDNYGYTF,TGTGCCTGGAGCAGGGATAACTATGGCTACACCTTC
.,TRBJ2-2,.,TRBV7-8,CASSLERFVEAGELFF,TGTGCCAGCAGCTTAGAACGCTTCGTGGAGGCCGGGGAGCTGTTTTTT
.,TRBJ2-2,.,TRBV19,CASSTRTGRGTGELFF,TGTGCCAGTAGTACCCGGACCGGACGGGGCACCGGGGAGCTGTTTTTT
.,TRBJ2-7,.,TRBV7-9,CASSPGAYEQYF,TGTGCCAGCAGCCCCGGAGCGTACGAGCAGTACTTC
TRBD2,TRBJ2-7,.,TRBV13,CASSLRGGRYEQYF,TGTGCCAGCAGCTTACGGGGGGGTCGCTACGAGCAGTACTTC
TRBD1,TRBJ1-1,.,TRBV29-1,CSAPDRGAAFF,TGCAGCGCCCCCGACAGGGGAGCTGCTTTCTTT
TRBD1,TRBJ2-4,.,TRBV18,CASSPYGQGGRGNIQYF,TGTGCCAGCTCACCCTACGGACAGGGGGGTCGAGGAAACATTCAGTACTTC
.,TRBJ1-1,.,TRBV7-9,CASSLWGRASEAFF,TGTGCCAGCAGCTTATGGGGGAGGGCTAGTGAAGCTTTCTTT
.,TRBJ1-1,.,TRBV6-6,CASSYSAEAWNTEAFF,TGTGCCAGCAGTTACTCGGCGGAGGCTTGGAACACTGAAGCTTTCTTT
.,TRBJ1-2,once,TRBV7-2,CASSWAVGEGYTF,TGTGCCAGCAGCTGGGCGGTCGGGGAAGGCTACACCTTC
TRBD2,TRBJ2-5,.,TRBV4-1,CASSQGSGRRYQETQYF,TGCGCCAGCAGCCAAGGGAGCGGGAGGAGATACCAAGAGACCCAGTACTTC
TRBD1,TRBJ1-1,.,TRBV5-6,CASSLGQTALGAFF,TGTGCCAGCAGCCTGGGACAGACTGCCCTGGGAGCTTTCTTT
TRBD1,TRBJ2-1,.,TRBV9,CASSLRQGDYNEQFF,TGTGCCAGCAGCCTTCGACAGGGGGATTACAATGAGCAGTTCTTC
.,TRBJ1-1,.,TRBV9,CASSVVSGNTEAFF,TGTGCCAGCAGCGTAGTCTCCGGGAACACTGAAGCTTTCTTT
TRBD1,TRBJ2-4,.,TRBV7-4,CASSKQGIPDIQYF,TGTGCCAGCAGTAAACAGGGGATTCCGGACATTCAGTACTTC
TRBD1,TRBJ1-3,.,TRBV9,CASSVDVGDSSGNTIYF,TGTGCCAGCAGCGTAGATGTTGGGGACAGCTCTGGAAACACCATATATTTT
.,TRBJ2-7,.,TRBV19,CASSASGTQYF,TGTGCCAGTAGTGCCTCAGGGACTCAGTACTTC
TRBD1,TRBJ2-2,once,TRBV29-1,CSVEADRVNTGELFF,TGCAGCGTTGAGGCGGACAGGGTTAACACCGGGGAGCTGTTTTTT
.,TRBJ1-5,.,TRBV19,CASSTGLAWAPQHF,TGTGCCAGTAGTACAGGACTGGCATGGGCGCCCCAGCATTTT
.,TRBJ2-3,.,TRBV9,CASSHPSADTQYF,TGTGCCAGCAGCCACCCGTCAGCAGATACGCAGTATTTT
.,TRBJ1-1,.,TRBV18,CASSLQEFWNTEAFF,TGTGCCAGCTCACTACAGGAGTTCTGGAACACTGAAGCTTTCTTT
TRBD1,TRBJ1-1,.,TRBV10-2,CASSKQGSAFF,TGCGCCAGCTCTAAACAGGGGTCGGCTTTCTTT
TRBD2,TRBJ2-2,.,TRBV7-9,CASSYRAGGMNAGELFF,TGTGCCAGCAGCTACAGAGCGGGAGGGATGAACGCCGGGGAGCTGTTTTTT
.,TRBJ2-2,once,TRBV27,CASSRDFSNTGELFF,TGTGCCAGCAGTCGGGACTTTTCGAACACCGGGGAGCTGTTTTTT
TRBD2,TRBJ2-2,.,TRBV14,CASSQRGDGLAANTGELFF,TGTGCCAGCAGCCAGAGGGGGGACGGACTAGCGGCGAACACCGGGGAGCTGTTTTTT
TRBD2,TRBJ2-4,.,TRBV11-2,CASSSVGLAGGPVKNIQYF,TGTGCCAGCAGCTCAGTGGGACTAGCGGGAGGCCCGGTCAAAAACATTCAGTACTTC
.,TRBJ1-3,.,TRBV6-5,CASWDTEGNTIYF,TGTGCCAGCTGGGACACGGAGGGAAACACCATATATTTT
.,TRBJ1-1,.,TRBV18,CASSPRGGSAEAFF,TGTGCCAGCTCACCGAGAGGGGGTAGCGCTGAAGCTTTCTTT
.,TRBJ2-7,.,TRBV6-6,CASSLQGAAYEQYF,TGTGCCAGCAGCCTACAGGGAGCCGCCTACGAGCAGTACTTC
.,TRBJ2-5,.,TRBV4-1,CASSQIRTLWKETQYF,TGCGCCAGCAGCCAAATTAGGACACTTTGGAAAGAGACCCAGTACTTC
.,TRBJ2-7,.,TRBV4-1,CASSTNRELSEQYF,TGCGCCAGCAGCACCAACAGGGAATTGAGCGAGCAGTACTTC
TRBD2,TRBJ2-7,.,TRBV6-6,CASTIVVAGGLEQYF,TGTGCCAGCACCATCGTAGTAGCGGGGGGGTTGGAGCAGTACTTC
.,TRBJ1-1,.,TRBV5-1,CASSLGARNTNTEAFF,TGCGCCAGCAGCTTGGGTGCGAGGAACACGAACACTGAAGCTTTCTTT
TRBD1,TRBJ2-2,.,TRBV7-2,CASSFGQGRTGELFF,TGTGCCAGCAGCTTCGGACAGGGCCGCACCGGGGAGCTGTTTTTT
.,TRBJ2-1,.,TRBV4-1,CASSPRGLDNEQFF,TGCGCCAGCAGCCCCCGGGGATTGGACAATGAGCAGTTCTTC
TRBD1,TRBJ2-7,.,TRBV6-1,CASSVDRGLPLDYEQYF,TGTGCCAGCAGTGTTGACAGGGGCCTACCATTAGATTACGAGCAGTACTTC
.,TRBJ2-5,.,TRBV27,CASSFSGAGRWSETQYF,TGTGCCAGCAGTTTTTCTGGGGCGGGGCGCTGGTCAGAGACCCAGTACTTC